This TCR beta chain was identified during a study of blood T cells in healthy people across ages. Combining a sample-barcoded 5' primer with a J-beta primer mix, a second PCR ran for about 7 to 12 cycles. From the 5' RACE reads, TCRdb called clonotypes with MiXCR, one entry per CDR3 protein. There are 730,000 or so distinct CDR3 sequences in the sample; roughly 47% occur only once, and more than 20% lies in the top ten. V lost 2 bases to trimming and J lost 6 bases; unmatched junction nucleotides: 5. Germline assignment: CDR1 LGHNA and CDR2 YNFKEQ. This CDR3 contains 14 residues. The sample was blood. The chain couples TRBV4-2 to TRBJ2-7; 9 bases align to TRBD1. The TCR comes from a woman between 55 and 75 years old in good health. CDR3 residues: CASSQRGQGGEQYF. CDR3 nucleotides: TGTGCCAGCAGCCAACGGGGACAGGGAGGCGAGCAGTACTTC.